The T cell receptor (beta chain) described here comes from a study of T cells in Graves' hyperthyroidism and ophthalmopathy. Germline V gene lookup returns CDR1 MDHEN and CDR2 SYDVKM. The length of the CDR3 is 17 residues. V was pared by 3 bases and J by 4 bases, with 18 bases between. Diagnoses used clinical symptoms, serum thyroxine and TRAb, thyroid ultrasound and orbital computed tomography. Amplification yielded TCR beta CDR3 regions, with RNA transcripts as the source. The primer set for the first-round RT-PCR of the TCR CDR3 was HTBI. TCRdb independently ran MiXCR on the multiplex PCR reads; one entry per CDR3 protein. The table has approximately 610,000 distinct CDR3 sequences, 14% to 15% seen once. Turning to this clonotype: What it recognizes is unknown.

Study-wide findings and caveats: Before onset, by a median of approximately 6.8 months, the model predicted ophthalmopathy. Most clonotypes that expanded in the thyroid above 0.001 also showed up in blood.

V usage is TRBV28 and J usage is TRBJ2-2; perhaps TRBD1 as D (6 bases). This clonotype was sampled from a woman in her 40s with Graves' ophthalmopathy. Specimen: blood. The CDR3 DNA sequence: TGTGCCAGCAGTTTTTCCCGGGACAAGGGACCCACCGGGGAGCTGTTTTTT. The encoded protein is CASSFSRDKGPTGELFF.